What follows is one T cell receptor beta chain and its context. The antigen remains unidentified. The data originate from a study of CD8+ T cells in alopecia areata. The CDR3 is 15 residues long. CDR1 GTSNPN and CDR2 SVGIG come from the germline V gene (reference sequence). The V and J ends lost 5 bases and 0 bases, in that order; junction bases with no gene match: 4. Investigators isolated RNA and reverse transcribed it into cDNA to act as the sequencing template. TCRdb's table, derived via immunoSEQ multiplex PCR, lists solely in-frame clones and lacks some. Among just over 20,000 clones listed, roughly 60% were seen once. A few patients had their CD4+ cells sorted into CD25+CD127- cells. Punch biopsies of lesional scalp, plus peripheral blood, were taken from alopecia areata patients. The authors sorted CD4+ and CD8+ T cells from PBMCs. The study, taken as a whole, reports: Among patients, TCR sharing was less clear than in mice, a difference possibly due in part to HLA diversity in the patient population.

The receptor's source is a human donor with alopecia areata. J is TRBJ2-1 and V is TRBV30, with 10 bases fitting TRBD1. Material for sequencing was CD4+ Tregs sorted from blood. Here the CDR3 DNA reads TGTGCCTGGGTGGGACAGGGGAGCTCCTACAATGAGCAGTTCTTC. It translates to CAWVGQGSSYNEQFF. Full variable domain (remainder filled in from reference TRBV30 and TRBJ2-1): SQTIHQWPATLVQPVGSPLSLECTVEGTSNPNLYWYRQAAGRGLQLLFYSVGIGQISSEVPQNLSASRPQDRQFILSSKKLLLSDSGFYLCAWVGQGSSYNEQFFGPGTRLTVL.